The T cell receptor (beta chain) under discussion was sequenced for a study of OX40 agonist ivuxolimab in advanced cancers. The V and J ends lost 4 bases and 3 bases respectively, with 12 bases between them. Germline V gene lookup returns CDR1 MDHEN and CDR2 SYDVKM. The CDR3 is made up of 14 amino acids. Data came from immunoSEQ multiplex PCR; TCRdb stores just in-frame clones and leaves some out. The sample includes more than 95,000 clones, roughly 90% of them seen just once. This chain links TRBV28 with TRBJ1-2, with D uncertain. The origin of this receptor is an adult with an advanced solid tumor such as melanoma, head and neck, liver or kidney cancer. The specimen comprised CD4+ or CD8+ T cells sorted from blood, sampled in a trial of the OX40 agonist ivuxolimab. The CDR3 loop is CASSSPGRDYGYTF. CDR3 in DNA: TGTGCCAGCAGTTCCCCAGGCCGGGACTATGGCTACACCTTC.